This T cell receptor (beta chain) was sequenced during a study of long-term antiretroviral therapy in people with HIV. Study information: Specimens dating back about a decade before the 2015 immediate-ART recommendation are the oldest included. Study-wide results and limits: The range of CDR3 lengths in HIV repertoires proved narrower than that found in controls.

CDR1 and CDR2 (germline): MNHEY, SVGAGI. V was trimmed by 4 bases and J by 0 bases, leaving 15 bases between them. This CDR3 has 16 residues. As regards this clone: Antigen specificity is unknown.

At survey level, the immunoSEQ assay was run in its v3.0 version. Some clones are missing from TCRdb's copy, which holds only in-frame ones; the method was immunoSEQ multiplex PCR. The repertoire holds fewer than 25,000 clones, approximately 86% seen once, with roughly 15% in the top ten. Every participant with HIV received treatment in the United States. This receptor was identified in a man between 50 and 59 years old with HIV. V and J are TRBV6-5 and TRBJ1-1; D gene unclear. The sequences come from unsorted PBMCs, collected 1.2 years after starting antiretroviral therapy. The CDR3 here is CASSSSFGRMNTEAFF. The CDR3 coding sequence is TGTGCCAGCAGTTCCTCCTTTGGACGTATGAACACTGAAGCTTTCTTT.